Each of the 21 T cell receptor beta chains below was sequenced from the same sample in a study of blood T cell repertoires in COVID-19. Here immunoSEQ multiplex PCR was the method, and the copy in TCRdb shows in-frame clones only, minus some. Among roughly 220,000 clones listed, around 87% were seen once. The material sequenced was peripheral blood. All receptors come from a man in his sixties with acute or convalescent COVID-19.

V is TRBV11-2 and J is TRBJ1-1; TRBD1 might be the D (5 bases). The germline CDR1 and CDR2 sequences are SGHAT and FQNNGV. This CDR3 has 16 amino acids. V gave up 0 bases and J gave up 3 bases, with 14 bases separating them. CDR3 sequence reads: CASSLDLGLTDTEAFF. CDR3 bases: TGTGCCAGCAGCTTAGATCTGGGGTTGACAGACACTGAAGCTTTCTTT.

The CDR3 spells CASSQPGGVSSSYEQYF. The DNA of the CDR3 is TGTGCCAGCAGCCAACCGGGAGGAGTAAGCTCCTCTTACGAGCAGTACTTC. The chain is built from TRBV11-2 and TRBJ2-7; 7 nucleotides match TRBD2. From germline, CDR1 is SGHAT and CDR2 FQNNGV. Germline trimming cut 5 bases from V and 4 bases from J; bases unmatched to any gene: 17. The CDR3 runs to 17 residues.

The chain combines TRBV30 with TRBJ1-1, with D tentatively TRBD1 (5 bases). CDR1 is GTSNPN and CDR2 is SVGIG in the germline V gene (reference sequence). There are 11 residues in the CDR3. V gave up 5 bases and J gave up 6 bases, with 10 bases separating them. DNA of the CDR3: TGTGCCTGGGGTGAGACAGCTGAAGCTTTCTTT. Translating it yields CAWGETAEAFF.

In DNA form, the CDR3 reads TGTGCCAGCAGCTTCTACGGACAGGGGACCCGGGTAGGCACCGGGGAGCTGTTTTTT. Translation: CASSFYGQGTRVGTGELFF. This sequence joins TRBV5-6 and TRBJ2-2; 9 positions match TRBD1. The V and J ends lost 2 bases and 4 bases, in that order; junction bases with no gene match: 15. The CDR3 length is 19 residues. Looked up from germline, CDR1 is SGHDT and CDR2 is YYEEEE.

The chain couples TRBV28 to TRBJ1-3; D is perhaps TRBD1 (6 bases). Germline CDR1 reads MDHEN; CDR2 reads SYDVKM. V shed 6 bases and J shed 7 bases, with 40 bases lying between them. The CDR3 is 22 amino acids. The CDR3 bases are TGTGCCAGCAGCCCCACGGGGGGCAGGGTGGTCTACTGGGTGGGGGTAAGGAACACCATATATTTT. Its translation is CASSPTGGRVVYWVGVRNTIYF.

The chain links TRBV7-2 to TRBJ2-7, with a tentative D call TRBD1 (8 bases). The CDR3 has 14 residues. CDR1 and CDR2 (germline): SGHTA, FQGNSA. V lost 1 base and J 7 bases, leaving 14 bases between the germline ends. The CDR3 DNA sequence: TGTGCCAGCAGCTTAGGAACAGGGGGAGGGGAGCAGTACTTC. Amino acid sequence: CASSLGTGGGEQYF.

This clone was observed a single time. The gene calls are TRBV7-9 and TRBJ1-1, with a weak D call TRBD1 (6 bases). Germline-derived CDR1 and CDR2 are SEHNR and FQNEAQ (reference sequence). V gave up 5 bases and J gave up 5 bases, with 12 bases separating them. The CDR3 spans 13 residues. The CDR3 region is CASSPTQGTEAFF. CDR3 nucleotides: TGTGCCAGCAGCCCGACCCAGGGGACTGAAGCTTTCTTT.

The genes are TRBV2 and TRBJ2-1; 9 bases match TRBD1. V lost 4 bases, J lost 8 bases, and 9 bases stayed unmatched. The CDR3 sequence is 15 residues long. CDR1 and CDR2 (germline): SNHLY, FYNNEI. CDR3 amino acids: CASSGPGQGLDEQFF. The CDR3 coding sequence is TGTGCCAGCAGTGGGCCGGGACAGGGTCTCGATGAGCAGTTCTTC.

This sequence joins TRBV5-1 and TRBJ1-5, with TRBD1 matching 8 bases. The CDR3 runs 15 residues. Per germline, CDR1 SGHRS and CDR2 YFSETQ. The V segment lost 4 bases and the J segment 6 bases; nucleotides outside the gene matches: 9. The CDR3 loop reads CASSPGQGQAQPQHF. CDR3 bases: TGCGCCAGCAGCCCTGGACAGGGACAGGCTCAGCCCCAGCATTTT.

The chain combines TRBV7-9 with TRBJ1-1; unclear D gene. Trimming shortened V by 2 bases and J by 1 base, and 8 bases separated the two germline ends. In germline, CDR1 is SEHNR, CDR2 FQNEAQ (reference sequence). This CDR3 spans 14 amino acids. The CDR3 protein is CASSLRTANTEAFF. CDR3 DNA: TGTGCCAGCAGCTTACGGACTGCGAACACTGAAGCTTTCTTT.

The chain's CDR3 is CASSPSPGGYEQYF. CDR3 DNA sequence: TGTGCCAGCTCACCAAGTCCAGGGGGCTACGAGCAGTACTTC. The chain has TRBV18 and TRBJ2-7, with 7 positions matching TRBD1. Germline CDR1 KGHSH, CDR2 LQKENI. This CDR3 region has 14 residues. V lost 2 bases to trimming and J lost 3 bases; unmatched junction nucleotides: 4.

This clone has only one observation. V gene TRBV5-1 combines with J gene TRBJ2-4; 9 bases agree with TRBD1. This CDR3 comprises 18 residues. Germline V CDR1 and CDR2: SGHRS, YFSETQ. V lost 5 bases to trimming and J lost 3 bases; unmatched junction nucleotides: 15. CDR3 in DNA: TGCGCCAGCAGACAAACCGACACAGGGGGCGCGTTCAAAAACATTCAGTACTTC. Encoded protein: CASRQTDTGGAFKNIQYF. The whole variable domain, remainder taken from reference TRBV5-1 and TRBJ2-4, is KAGVTQTPRYLIKTRGQQVTLSCSPISGHRSVSWYQQTPGQGLQFLFEYFSETQRNKGNFPGRFSGRQFSNSRSEMNVSTLELGDSALYLCASRQTDTGGAFKNIQYFGAGTRLSVL.

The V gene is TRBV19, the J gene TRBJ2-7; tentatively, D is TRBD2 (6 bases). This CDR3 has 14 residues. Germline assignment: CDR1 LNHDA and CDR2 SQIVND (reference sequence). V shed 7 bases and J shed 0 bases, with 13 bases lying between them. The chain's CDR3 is CASKRDFSSYEQYF. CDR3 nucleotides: TGTGCCAGTAAGAGGGACTTCAGCTCCTACGAGCAGTACTTC.

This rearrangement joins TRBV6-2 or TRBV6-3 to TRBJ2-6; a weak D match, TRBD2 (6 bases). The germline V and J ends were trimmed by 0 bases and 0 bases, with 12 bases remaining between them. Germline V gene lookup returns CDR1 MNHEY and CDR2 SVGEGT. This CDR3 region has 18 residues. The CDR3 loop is CASSYSVGRFSGANVLTF. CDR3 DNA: TGTGCCAGCAGTTACTCGGTAGGGAGGTTCTCTGGGGCCAACGTCCTGACTTTC.

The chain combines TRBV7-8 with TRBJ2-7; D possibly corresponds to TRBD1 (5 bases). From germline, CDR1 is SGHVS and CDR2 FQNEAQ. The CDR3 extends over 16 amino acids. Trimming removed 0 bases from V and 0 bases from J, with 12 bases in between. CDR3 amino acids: CASSLAGLLSSYEQYF. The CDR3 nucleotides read TGTGCCAGCAGCTTAGCGGGGCTATTAAGCTCCTACGAGCAGTACTTC.

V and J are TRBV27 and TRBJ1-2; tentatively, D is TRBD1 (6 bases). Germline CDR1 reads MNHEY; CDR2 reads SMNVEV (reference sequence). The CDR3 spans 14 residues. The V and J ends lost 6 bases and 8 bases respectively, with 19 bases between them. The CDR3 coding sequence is TGTGCCAGCAGCCCCCAGGGGCAGGGTGGAGGCTACACCTTC. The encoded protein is CASSPQGQGGGYTF.

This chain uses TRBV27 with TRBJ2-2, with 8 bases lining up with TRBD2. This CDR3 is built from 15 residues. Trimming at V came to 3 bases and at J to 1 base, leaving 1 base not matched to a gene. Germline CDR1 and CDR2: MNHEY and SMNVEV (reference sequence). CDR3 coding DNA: TGTGCCAGCAGTTTTCGGGAGGGGAACACCGGGGAGCTGTTTTTT. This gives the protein CASSFREGNTGELFF.

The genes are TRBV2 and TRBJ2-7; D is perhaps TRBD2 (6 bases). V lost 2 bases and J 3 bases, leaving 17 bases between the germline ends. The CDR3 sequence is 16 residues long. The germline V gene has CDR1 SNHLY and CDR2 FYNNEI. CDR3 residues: CASSERPAGRIYEQYF. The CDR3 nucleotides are TGTGCCAGCAGTGAACGCCCCGCAGGGAGGATCTACGAGCAGTACTTC.

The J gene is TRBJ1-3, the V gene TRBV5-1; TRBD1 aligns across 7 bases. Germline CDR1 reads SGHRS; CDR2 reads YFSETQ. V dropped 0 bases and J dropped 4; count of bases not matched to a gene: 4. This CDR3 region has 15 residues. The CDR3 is CASSLGDRSGNTIYF. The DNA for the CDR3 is TGCGCCAGCAGCTTGGGGGACAGATCCGGAAACACCATATATTTT.

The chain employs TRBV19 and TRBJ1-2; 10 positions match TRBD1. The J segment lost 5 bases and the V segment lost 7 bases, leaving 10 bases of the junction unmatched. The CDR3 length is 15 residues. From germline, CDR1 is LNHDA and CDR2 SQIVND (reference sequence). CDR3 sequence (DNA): TGTGCCAGTAAAAGGGGACAGGGGCTACCATATGGCTACACCTTC. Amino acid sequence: CASKRGQGLPYGYTF.

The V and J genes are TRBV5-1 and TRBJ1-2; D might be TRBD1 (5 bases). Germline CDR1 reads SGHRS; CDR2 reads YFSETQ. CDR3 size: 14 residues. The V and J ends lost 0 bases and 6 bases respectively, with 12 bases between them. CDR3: CASSLVQGSNGYTF. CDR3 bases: TGCGCCAGCAGCTTGGTTCAGGGCTCCAATGGCTACACCTTC.